The 13 T cell receptor beta chains in this list originate from one sample, sequenced in a study of blood T cell repertoires in COVID-19. TCRdb's copy holds only in-frame clones and misses some; the assay was immunoSEQ multiplex PCR. The sample holds some 74,000 clones, 60% to 80% seen once. The material sequenced was peripheral blood. The source of these receptors is a man between 65 and 85 years old with active or convalescent COVID-19.

The chain is built from TRBV5-4 and TRBJ1-2; 11 nucleotides align to TRBD1. The CDR3 has 16 residues. Losses at the gene ends were 4 bases for V and 1 base for J; bases not matched to a gene: 6. Looked up from germline, CDR1 is SGHNT and CDR2 is YYREEE (reference sequence). The CDR3 spells CASSAGTGGRNYGYTF. The CDR3 nucleotides are TGTGCCAGCAGCGCCGGGACAGGGGGTCGTAACTATGGCTACACCTTC. Complete variable domain (other parts from reference TRBV5-4 and TRBJ1-2): ETGVTQSPTHLIKTRGQQVTLRCSSQSGHNTVSWYQQALGQGPQFIFQYYREEENGRGNFPPRFSGLQFPNYSSELNVNALELDDSALYLCASSAGTGGRNYGYTFGSGTRLTVV.

The rearrangement uses TRBV29-1 and TRBJ2-4, with D hard to call. This CDR3 region has 15 residues. With 3 bases removed from V and 0 bases from J, the gap between germline ends came to 12 bases. Germline CDR1 SQVTM, CDR2 ANQGSEA. CDR3 sequence reads: CSVEPNVLAKNIQYF. The CDR3 DNA reads TGCAGCGTTGAGCCTAACGTTCTAGCCAAAAACATTCAGTACTTC.

The V and J genes are TRBV7-9 and TRBJ2-3, with 8 nucleotides matching TRBD2. The CDR3 loop spans 14 amino acids. With 5 bases clipped from V and 5 bases from J, the junction kept 6 bases outside the gene matches. Germline loops: CDR1 SEHNR, CDR2 FQNEAQ (reference sequence). The CDR3 loop is CASSDGGVRDTQYF. The CDR3 region has the DNA TGTGCCAGCAGCGACGGGGGGGTCCGAGATACGCAGTATTTT.

The chain links TRBV5-1 to TRBJ1-4; D is perhaps TRBD1 (6 bases). V was trimmed by 3 bases and J by 6 bases, leaving 12 bases between them. Germline assignment: CDR1 SGHRS and CDR2 YFSETQ. The CDR3 is made up of 14 amino acids. The CDR3 sequence is CASSSTGPDEKLFF. Written as DNA, the CDR3 is TGCGCCAGCAGCTCTACAGGGCCGGATGAAAAACTGTTTTTT.

This chain joins TRBV30 and TRBJ2-2, with TRBD2 matching 7 bases. The germline V gene encodes CDR1 GTSNPN and CDR2 SVGIG (reference sequence). This CDR3 has 15 amino acids. V gave up 2 bases and J gave up 1 base; unmatched junction bases: 4. CDR3 amino acids: CAWSTSSGNTGELFF. The DNA of the CDR3 is TGTGCCTGGAGTACCTCTAGCGGGAACACCGGGGAGCTGTTTTTT.

This clone was observed a few times. V gene TRBV9 combines with J gene TRBJ1-3; D is unclear. The CDR3 consists of 15 residues. V lost 4 bases, J lost 0 bases, and 11 bases lay in between. In germline, CDR1 is SGDLS, CDR2 YYNGEE. CDR3 bases: TGTGCCAGCAGCCCTCCGCAGTCCTCTGGAAACACCATATATTTT. This translates into CASSPPQSSGNTIYF.

This clone was seen a single time. The genes are TRBV30 and TRBJ1-6; D is unclear. V was shortened by 0 bases and J by 7 bases, with 13 bases between the two germline ends. There are 15 residues in the CDR3. Germline lookup yields CDR1 GTSNPN and CDR2 SVGIG (reference sequence). This CDR3 reads CAWSVLPSGNSPLHF. As DNA, the CDR3 is TGTGCCTGGAGTGTACTCCCCTCGGGGAATTCACCCCTCCACTTT.

The chain employs TRBV11-2 and TRBJ2-7; 8 bases agree with TRBD2. V was pared by 3 bases and J by 3 bases, with 4 bases of the junction left unmatched. Germline V gene sequence: CDR1 SGHAT, CDR2 FQNNGV. The CDR3 loop spans 14 amino acids. CDR3 coding DNA: TGTGCCAGCAGCTTGGCGACTAGCGTCTACGAGCAGTACTTC. This translates into CASSLATSVYEQYF.

V gene TRBV28 combines with J gene TRBJ1-2, with TRBD1 as a possible D gene (5 bases). CDR3 length: 14 amino acids. Germline loops: CDR1 MDHEN, CDR2 SYDVKM. Trimming shortened V by 6 bases and J by 5 bases, and 16 bases separated the two germline ends. As DNA, the CDR3 is TGTGCCAGCAGCCCTCAGACAGTTCCTTATGGCTACACCTTC. Residues: CASSPQTVPYGYTF.

This clone occurred once. This chain uses TRBV29-1 with TRBJ2-4; TRBD1 might be the D (5 bases). Germline CDR1 reads SQVTM; CDR2 reads ANQGSEA. This CDR3 is 11 amino acids long. The V and J ends lost 3 bases and 9 bases respectively, with 9 bases between them. CDR3: CSVDQQGIQYF. The CDR3 region has the DNA TGCAGCGTTGATCAGCAGGGCATTCAGTACTTC.

The chain combines TRBV11-2 with TRBJ2-5; 10 bases fit TRBD1. V lost 0 bases, J lost 5 bases, and 9 bases stayed unmatched. CDR3 length: 17 residues. Germline V lookup: CDR1 SGHAT, CDR2 FQNNGV. The CDR3, as DNA: TGTGCCAGCAGCTTAGACGAGGTCGGGACAGGGGACGAGACCCAGTACTTC. Translating gives CASSLDEVGTGDETQYF.

This sequence joins TRBV9 and TRBJ2-3; 12 bases are shared with TRBD2. CDR1 is SGDLS, CDR2 YYNGEE, per germline. J gave up 2 bases and V 4 bases, and 17 bases lay outside the gene matches. The CDR3 runs 20 residues. Here the CDR3 reads CASSRKGLAGQPPTTDTQYF. CDR3 in DNA: TGTGCCAGCAGCCGGAAGGGACTAGCGGGTCAACCCCCTACCACAGATACGCAGTATTTT.

The table lists this clone with a count of one. This chain joins TRBV19 and TRBJ1-4, with TRBD1 as a possible D gene (6 bases). CDR1 and CDR2 (germline): LNHDA, SQIVND (reference sequence). Trimming pared 2 bases from V and 4 bases from J, leaving 8 bases between. CDR3 length: 14 amino acids. CDR3 residues: CASSIQGGNEKLFF. CDR3 DNA sequence: TGTGCCAGTAGTATACAAGGGGGTAATGAAAAACTGTTTTTT.